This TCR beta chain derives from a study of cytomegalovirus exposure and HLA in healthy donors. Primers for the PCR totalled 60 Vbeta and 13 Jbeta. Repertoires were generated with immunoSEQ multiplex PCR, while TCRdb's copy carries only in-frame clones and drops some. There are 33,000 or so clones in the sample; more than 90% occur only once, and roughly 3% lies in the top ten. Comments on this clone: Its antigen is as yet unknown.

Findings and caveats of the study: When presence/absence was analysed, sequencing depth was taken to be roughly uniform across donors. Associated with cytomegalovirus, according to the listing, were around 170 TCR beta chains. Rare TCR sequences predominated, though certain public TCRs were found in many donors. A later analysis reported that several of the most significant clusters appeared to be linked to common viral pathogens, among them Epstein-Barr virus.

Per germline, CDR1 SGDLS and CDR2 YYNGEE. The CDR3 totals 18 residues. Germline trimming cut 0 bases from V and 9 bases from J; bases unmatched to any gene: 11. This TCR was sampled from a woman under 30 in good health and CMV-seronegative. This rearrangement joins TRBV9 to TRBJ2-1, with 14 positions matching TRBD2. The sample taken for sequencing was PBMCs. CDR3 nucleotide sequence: TGTGCCAGCAGCGTAGATCCGCGACTAGCGGGAGGGCCAGGTGAGCAGTTCTTC. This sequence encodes CASSVDPRLAGGPGEQFF.